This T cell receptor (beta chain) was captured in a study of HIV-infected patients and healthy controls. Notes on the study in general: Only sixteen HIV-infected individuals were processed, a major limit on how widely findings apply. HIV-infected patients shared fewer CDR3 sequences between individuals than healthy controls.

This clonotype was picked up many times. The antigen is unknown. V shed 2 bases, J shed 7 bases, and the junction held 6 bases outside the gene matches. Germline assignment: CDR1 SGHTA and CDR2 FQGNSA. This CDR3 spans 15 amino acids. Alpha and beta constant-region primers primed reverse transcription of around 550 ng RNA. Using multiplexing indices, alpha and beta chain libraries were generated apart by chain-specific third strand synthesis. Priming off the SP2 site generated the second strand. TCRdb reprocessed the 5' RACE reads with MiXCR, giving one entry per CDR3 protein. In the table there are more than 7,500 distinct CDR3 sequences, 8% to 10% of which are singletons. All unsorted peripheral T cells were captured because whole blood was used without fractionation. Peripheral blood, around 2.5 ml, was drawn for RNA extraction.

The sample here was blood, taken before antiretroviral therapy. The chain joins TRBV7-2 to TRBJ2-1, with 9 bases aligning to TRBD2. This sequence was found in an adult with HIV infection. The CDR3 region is CASSLRTSDVNEQFF. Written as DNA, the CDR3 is TGTGCCAGCAGCTTAAGGACTAGCGACGTAAATGAGCAGTTCTTC.